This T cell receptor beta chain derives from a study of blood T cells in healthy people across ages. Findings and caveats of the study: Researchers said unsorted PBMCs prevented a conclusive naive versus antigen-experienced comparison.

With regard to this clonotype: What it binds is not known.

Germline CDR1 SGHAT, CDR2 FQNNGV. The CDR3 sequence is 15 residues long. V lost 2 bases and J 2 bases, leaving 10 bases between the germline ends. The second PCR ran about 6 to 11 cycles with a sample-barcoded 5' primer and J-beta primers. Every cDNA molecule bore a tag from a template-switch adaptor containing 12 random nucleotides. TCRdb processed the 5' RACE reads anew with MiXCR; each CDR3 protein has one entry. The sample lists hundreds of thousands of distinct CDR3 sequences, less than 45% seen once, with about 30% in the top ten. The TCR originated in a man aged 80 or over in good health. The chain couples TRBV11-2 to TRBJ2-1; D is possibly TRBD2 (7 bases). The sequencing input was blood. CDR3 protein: CASSLSGTPYNEQFF. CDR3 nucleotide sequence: TGTGCCAGCAGCTTAAGCGGGACACCCTACAATGAGCAGTTCTTC.